The 21 T cell receptor beta chains in this list originate from one sample, sequenced in a study of post-analysis software for immune sequencing data. Study-wide results and caveats: A few TRBV segments occurring more often in patients than controls included TRBV5-6, TRBV5-1 and TRBV20-1.

Their recognized antigens are unknown. Unique molecular identifiers featured in each of the TCR beta cDNA libraries. TCRdb recomputed calls from the PCR reads with MiXCR, one row per CDR3 protein. The top ten clones hold 4.5% to 7.5% of a sample with about half a million distinct CDR3 sequences, approximately 34% of them seen once. What was sequenced was blood. The receptors were sampled from a girl aged 2-17 years with multiple sclerosis.

The V call is TRBV7-9, the J call TRBJ2-3; 9 nucleotides align to TRBD2. V was clipped by 5 bases and J by 1 base; unmatched bases: 16. This CDR3 has 19 residues. CDR1 is SEHNR, CDR2 FQNEAQ, per germline (reference sequence). As DNA, the CDR3 is TGTGCCAGCAGCCCCCCCTCGCGGGGGGGCCTTATAGGCACAGATACGCAGTATTTT. This sequence encodes CASSPPSRGGLIGTDTQYF.

This chain uses TRBV7-2 with TRBJ2-1; TRBD2 agrees at 7 bases. CDR1 and CDR2 (germline): SGHTA, FQGNSA. The ends lost 5 bases at V and 5 bases at J; junction bases unmatched: 9. This CDR3 has 15 residues. CDR3 sequence: CASSLSGASNNEQFF. The DNA for the CDR3 is TGTGCCAGCAGCCTCAGCGGGGCCTCAAACAATGAGCAGTTCTTC.

This clonotype was seen more than once but under ten times. The genes are TRBV6-2 or TRBV6-3 and TRBJ2-7; no firm D call. The V end lost 7 bases, the J end lost 0 bases, and 13 bases lay between the germline ends. Germline assignment: CDR1 MNHEY and CDR2 SVGEGT. The CDR3 sequence is 14 residues long. Here the CDR3 reads CASNPTVSSYEQYF. CDR3 sequence (DNA): TGTGCCAGCAACCCGACGGTGAGCTCCTACGAGCAGTACTTC.

The chain carries TRBV4-1 and TRBJ2-7; perhaps TRBD2 as D (7 bases). Germline V gene data show CDR1 as MGHRA and CDR2 as YSYEKL. The V end lost 1 base, the J end lost 9 bases, and 28 bases lay between the germline ends. This CDR3 contains 18 residues. Written as DNA, the CDR3 is TGCGCCAGCAGCCAAGTTGGTGGGGGGGCCCGACCTCGGCGTTGGCAGTACTTC. Amino acids: CASSQVGGGARPRRWQYF.

This clonotype was picked up a small number of times. The rearrangement uses TRBV13 and TRBJ2-1; D may be TRBD2 (5 bases). The CDR3 contains 15 residues. Germline assignment: CDR1 PRHDT and CDR2 FYEKMQ (reference sequence). Deletions cut 7 bases from V and 1 base from J, with 14 bases between. The CDR3: CASTIIEGSYNEQFF. The CDR3 DNA sequence: TGTGCCAGCACCATTATCGAGGGATCCTACAATGAGCAGTTCTTC.

The rearrangement links TRBV5-1 to TRBJ2-7; D gene uncertain. The CDR3 covers 14 residues. V shed 4 bases and J shed 3 bases, with 14 bases lying between them. Germline-derived CDR1 and CDR2 are SGHRS and YFSETQ. For the CDR3, the DNA is TGCGCCAGCAGCGTGATCGGAGATAACTACGAGCAGTACTTC. It codes for CASSVIGDNYEQYF.

Only one count was recorded for this clonotype. This could be a read error, since a much larger clone is one nucleotide away. The conserved closing phenylalanine or tryptophan is absent in this CDR3, likely reflecting a read error. This chain links TRBV3-1 with TRBJ2-1; a possible D gene is TRBD2 (6 bases). This CDR3 has 15 residues. Germline V gene lookup returns CDR1 LGHDT and CDR2 YNNKEL (reference sequence). Trimming took off 2 bases at V and 6 bases at J, with 14 bases between the two ends. CDR3 DNA: TGTGCCAGCAGCCAATTCGGGGAGGCCAGCAATGAGCAGTTCGTC. Translating gives CASSQFGEASNEQFV.

This sequence joins TRBV28 and TRBJ2-4; D is tentatively TRBD1 or TRBD2 (6 bases each). The CDR3 runs 14 residues. The germline gives CDR1 MDHEN, CDR2 SYDVKM. V was pared by 3 bases and J by 12 bases, with 18 bases between. The CDR3 DNA is TGTGCCAGCAGTTTGCCAGTCGGAGGGGGTTATCAGTACTTC. Its translation is CASSLPVGGGYQYF. The full variable domain, rest sourced from reference TRBV28 and TRBJ2-4, is DVKVTQSSRYLVKRTGEKVFLECVQDMDHENMFWYRQDPGLGLRLIYFSYDVKMKEKGDIPEGYSVSREKKERFSLILESASTNQTSMYLCASSLPVGGGYQYFGAGTRLSVL.

The genes are TRBV29-1 and TRBJ1-4, with 7 bases lining up with TRBD1. There are 13 residues in the CDR3. The junction had 5 bases not matched to a gene; V was cut back by 7 bases and J by 3 bases. Germline V lookup: CDR1 SQVTM, CDR2 ANQGSEA. CDR3 DNA: TGCAGCGCTTCTACAGGGGCTAATGAAAAACTGTTTTTT. Protein sequence: CSASTGANEKLFF.

The genes are TRBV11-2 and TRBJ2-3; the match to TRBD2 covers 13 bases. V dropped 6 bases and J dropped 2; count of bases not matched to a gene: 2. CDR1 and CDR2 (germline): SGHAT, FQNNGV. This CDR3 spans 15 amino acids. The CDR3 region is CASRLAGGTTDTQYF. In nucleotides, the CDR3 is TGTGCCAGCAGACTAGCGGGGGGGACCACAGATACGCAGTATTTT.

CDR3 loop: CSARDHRKFYEQYF. The CDR3 DNA reads as TGCAGTGCTAGAGATCACAGGAAATTCTACGAGCAGTACTTC. The chain carries TRBV20-1 and TRBJ2-7, with a possible D match to TRBD1 (5 bases). V was trimmed by 0 bases and J by 3 bases, leaving 12 bases between them. Germline V gives CDR1 DFQATT, CDR2 SNEGSKA (reference sequence). The CDR3 extends over 14 amino acids.

The chain employs TRBV9 and TRBJ2-3; TRBD2 matches 9 bases. The V gene end was trimmed by 6 bases and the J gene end by 2 bases; junction bases not matched to a gene: 4. This CDR3 region has 14 residues. Looked up from germline, CDR1 is SGDLS and CDR2 is YYNGEE. CDR3 sequence reads: CASNLAGITDTQYF. CDR3 DNA sequence: TGTGCCAGCAACCTAGCGGGAATCACAGATACGCAGTATTTT.

This rearrangement joins TRBV2 to TRBJ2-5; tentatively, D is TRBD1 or TRBD2 (5 bases each). Per the germline V gene, CDR1 is SNHLY and CDR2 is FYNNEI. V gave up 6 bases and J gave up 2 bases, with 10 bases separating them. This CDR3 contains 13 residues. CDR3 in DNA: TGTGCCAGCAGCGGGACCCGACAAGAGACCCAGTACTTC. Protein: CASSGTRQETQYF.

The chain combines TRBV12-3 or TRBV12-4 with TRBJ1-5; D may be TRBD1 (6 bases). V gave up 8 bases and J gave up 3 bases, with 20 bases separating them. This CDR3 region has 16 residues. CDR3 bases: TGTGCCAGCGCAAACGCCGCGGGGGGCGTCAATCAGCCCCAGCATTTT. As protein: CASANAAGGVNQPQHF.

A few counts support this clonotype. V and J are TRBV20-1 and TRBJ2-3; possibly TRBD2 for D (7 bases). Germline V gene data show CDR1 as DFQATT and CDR2 as SNEGSKA (reference sequence). CDR3 length: 13 residues. Trimming cost V 6 bases and J 2 bases, with 12 bases left between them. The CDR3 nucleotides are TGCAGTGCCCCTGGGGGGGCCACAGATACGCAGTATTTT. Amino acids: CSAPGGATDTQYF.

This clonotype was detected many times. V and J are TRBV18 and TRBJ2-5; unclear D gene. The CDR3 runs to 11 residues. Per the germline V gene, CDR1 is KGHSH and CDR2 is LQKENI. V was shortened by 2 bases and J by 5 bases, with 3 bases between the two germline ends. The CDR3 bases are TGTGCCAGCTCACCAGAGGAGACCCAGTACTTC. This gives the protein CASSPEETQYF. The full variable domain, with the rest looked up from reference TRBV18 and TRBJ2-5, is NAGVMQNPRHLVRRRGQEARLRCSPMKGHSHVYWYRQLPEEGLKFMVYLQKENIIDESGMPKERFSAEFPKEGPSILRIQQVVRGDSAAYFCASSPEETQYFGPGTRLLVL.

This chain's CDR3 is CASSYRVGGYGYTF. The CDR3 DNA sequence: TGTGCCAGCAGTTACAGGGTTGGAGGCTATGGCTACACCTTC. The rearrangement links TRBV27 to TRBJ1-2; possible D gene TRBD1, 6 bases. The CDR3 sequence is 14 residues long. The germline gives CDR1 MNHEY, CDR2 SMNVEV (reference sequence). Trimming took 4 bases from V and 4 from J, leaving 13 bases between them.

This sequence joins TRBV5-1 and TRBJ2-7; D gene unclear. The V gene's germline CDR1 is SGHRS and CDR2 YFSETQ. The CDR3 spans 14 residues. Trimming shortened V by 5 bases and J by 3 bases, and 15 bases separated the two germline ends. The CDR3 bases are TGCGCCAGCAGTTTTACAAAAGCCGGCTACGAGCAGTACTTC. Translation gives CASSFTKAGYEQYF.

The rearrangement uses TRBV20-1 and TRBJ2-4, with D possibly matching TRBD2 (7 bases). This CDR3 is 15 amino acids long. V was shortened by 5 bases and J by 2 bases, with 16 bases between the two germline ends. CDR1 and CDR2 (germline): DFQATT, SNEGSKA (reference sequence). CDR3 coding DNA: TGCAGTGCTGACCCGGGGGGCTTTCCCAAAAACATTCAGTACTTC. Its translation: CSADPGGFPKNIQYF.

This clonotype was seen a handful of times. The V gene is TRBV6-5, the J gene TRBJ1-6; D is unresolved. The CDR3 length is 13 residues. CDR1 is MNHEY and CDR2 is SVGAGI in the germline V gene. V lost 7 bases and J 6 bases, leaving 10 bases between the germline ends. CDR3 amino acids: CASTKDANSPLHF. The CDR3 nucleotides are TGTGCCAGCACGAAGGACGCTAATTCACCCCTCCACTTT.

This clonotype was found a few times. V is TRBV5-8 and J is TRBJ2-7; no clear D. Germline CDR1 is SGHTS and CDR2 is YDEGEE. V lost 7 bases to trimming and J lost 6 bases, with 5 bases between them. The length of the CDR3 is 9 residues. The CDR3 here is CASRIEQYF. As DNA, the CDR3 is TGTGCCAGCCGGATCGAGCAGTACTTC.